This TCR beta chain comes out of a study of early T cells in non-severe SARS-CoV-2 infection. TCRdb re-derived calls from the 5' RACE reads in MiXCR, one entry per CDR3 protein. The table includes some 34,000 distinct CDR3 sequences, 9% to 10% detected once. CDR3 length: 15 amino acids. In germline, CDR1 is SGHTA, CDR2 FQGNSA. Trimming stripped 4 bases from V and 2 bases from J, with 15 bases between. The V gene is TRBV7-2, the J gene TRBJ2-7, with a possible D match to TRBD1 (6 bases). The clonotype originates from an adult who was a healthcare worker with PCR-confirmed SARS-CoV-2 infection or an uninfected control (not recorded which). Material for sequencing was whole blood. CDR3 protein: CASSSGRTVPYEQYF. CDR3 in DNA: TGTGCCAGCAGCTCAGGCAGGACAGTCCCCTACGAGCAGTACTTC.